Below are 24 T cell receptor beta chains sequenced from a single sample in a study of blood T cell repertoires in COVID-19. Some clones are missing from TCRdb's copy, which holds only in-frame ones; the method was immunoSEQ multiplex PCR. The table includes fewer than 40,000 clones, 80% detected once. Sequenced: peripheral blood. The source of these receptors is a man at least 80 years old with active or convalescent COVID-19.

This chain uses TRBV28 with TRBJ1-5; 10 nucleotides match TRBD1. CDR3 length: 16 amino acids. Trimming cost V 7 bases and J 9 bases; bases outside gene matches: 15. Germline CDR1 MDHEN, CDR2 SYDVKM. CDR3 residues: CASTSQLGQGHGPQHF. The CDR3 DNA reads TGTGCCAGCACCAGTCAGTTGGGACAGGGGCACGGGCCCCAGCATTTT.

This chain links TRBV10-3 with TRBJ1-1; D is possibly TRBD1 (5 bases). The CDR3 contains 14 residues. Trimming left V 2 bases short and J 1 base short, with 8 bases between. Germline V gene data show CDR1 as ENHRY and CDR2 as SYGVKD. CDR3 sequence (DNA): TGTGCCATCAGTGAGCCCGGACAGAACACTGAAGCTTTCTTT. Its protein is CAISEPGQNTEAFF.

This clone was picked up one time. The CDR3 spells CASSMGGLNTEAFF. CDR3 sequence (DNA): TGTGCCAGTAGTATGGGGGGTTTGAACACTGAAGCTTTCTTT. This chain connects TRBV19 to TRBJ1-1; the D gene is possibly TRBD1 (5 bases). V lost 3 bases and J 0 bases, leaving 8 bases between the germline ends. CDR1 is LNHDA, CDR2 SQIVND, per germline (reference sequence). This CDR3 region has 14 residues.

The gene calls are TRBV11-2 and TRBJ2-1, with unresolved D. From germline, CDR1 is SGHAT and CDR2 FQNNGV. The CDR3 contains 16 residues. Trimming cost V 2 bases and J 2 bases, with 13 bases left between them. The CDR3 loop reads CASSLRLSATYNEQFF. CDR3 sequence (DNA): TGTGCCAGCAGCTTAAGACTCTCCGCAACCTACAATGAGCAGTTCTTC. Full variable domain (outside the CDR3, taken from reference TRBV11-2 and TRBJ2-1): EAGVAQSPRYKIIEKRQSVAFWCNPISGHATLYWYQQILGQGPKLLIQFQNNGVVDDSQLPKDRFSAERLKGVDSTLKIQPAKLEDSAVYLCASSLRLSATYNEQFFGPGTRLTVL.

The chain carries TRBV5-8 and TRBJ1-5; 7 positions agree with TRBD1. This CDR3 has 14 residues. CDR1 and CDR2 from the germline V gene are SGHTS and YDEGEE. V lost 1 base and J lost 6; bases outside the gene matches: 4. The CDR3 DNA sequence: TGTGCCAGCAGCTTGACAGGGGCTGGTCAGCCCCAGCATTTT. It encodes CASSLTGAGQPQHF.

V is TRBV27 and J is TRBJ1-2; no firm D call. The CDR3 has 12 residues. From germline, CDR1 is MNHEY and CDR2 SMNVEV (reference sequence). Trimming took off 11 bases at V and 1 base at J, with 11 bases between the two ends. The CDR3: CAARTGNYGYTF. The DNA for the CDR3 is TGTGCCGCACGAACGGGTAACTATGGCTACACCTTC.

J is TRBJ1-4 and V is TRBV9; 7 nucleotides align to TRBD1. V gave up 4 bases and J gave up 0 bases; unmatched junction bases: 3. The CDR3 sequence is 15 residues long. Germline-derived CDR1 and CDR2 are SGDLS and YYNGEE. The CDR3 DNA reads TGTGCCAGCAGCTCAGGGGGAGCAACTAATGAAAAACTGTTTTTT. This translates into CASSSGGATNEKLFF.

The rearrangement uses TRBV3-1 (or the pseudogene TRBV3-2) and TRBJ2-2; D is unresolved. This CDR3 spans 13 amino acids. The V gene's germline CDR1 is LGHDT and CDR2 YNNKEL (reference sequence). V lost 4 bases and J lost 4, with 7 bases in between. CDR3 loop: CASSPDFTGELFF. CDR3 in DNA: TGTGCCAGCAGCCCTGACTTCACCGGGGAGCTGTTTTTT.

There are a few counts of this clone. The chain is built from TRBV7-8 and TRBJ1-6, with D tentatively TRBD1 (6 bases). V was cut by 5 bases and J by 6 bases, with 20 bases left in between. The germline gives CDR1 SGHVS, CDR2 FQNEAQ. The length of the CDR3 is 17 residues. This CDR3 is CASSPSGQGRTNSPLHF. The CDR3 nucleotides are TGTGCCAGCAGCCCGTCGGGGCAGGGGCGTACTAATTCACCCCTCCACTTT.

The V gene is TRBV7-9, the J gene TRBJ1-5; D gene unclear. V lost 5 bases to trimming and J lost 9 bases, with 17 bases between them. Germline V gene lookup returns CDR1 SEHNR and CDR2 FQNEAQ (reference sequence). This CDR3 has 14 amino acids. Here the CDR3 reads CASSPGPAAGPQHF. The CDR3 bases are TGTGCCAGCAGCCCTGGACCAGCGGCGGGGCCCCAGCATTTT.

This clone has just a few counts. The chain couples TRBV7-9 to TRBJ1-3, with unresolved D. The CDR3 runs 12 residues. Trimming cost V 5 bases and J 4 bases, with 6 bases left between them. CDR1 and CDR2 (germline): SEHNR, FQNEAQ (reference sequence). Here the CDR3 reads CASSLEGNTIYF. The CDR3 coding sequence is TGTGCCAGCAGCCTTGAGGGAAACACCATATATTTT.

The V gene is TRBV4-1, the J gene TRBJ2-7, with D unresolved. The CDR3 runs 13 residues. Looked up from germline, CDR1 is MGHRA and CDR2 is YSYEKL. The V gene lost 3 bases and the J gene lost 2 bases, with 8 bases spanning the gap. Here the CDR3 reads CASSHTSAYEQYF. CDR3 nucleotide sequence: TGCGCCAGCAGCCATACATCCGCCTACGAGCAGTACTTC.

Only one count was recorded for this clone. The chain links TRBV3-1 (or the pseudogene TRBV3-2) to TRBJ1-2; D gene uncertain. The V end was cut by 0 bases, the J end by 2 bases, with 4 bases between. This CDR3 spans 13 amino acids. Looked up from germline, CDR1 is LGHDT and CDR2 is YNNKEL (reference sequence). The CDR3 sequence: CASSQDRNYGYTF. As DNA, the CDR3 is TGTGCCAGCAGCCAAGACAGGAACTATGGCTACACCTTC.

This chain uses TRBV5-1 with TRBJ1-4; 12 bases are shared with TRBD1. The CDR3 has 16 residues. Germline V gene sequence: CDR1 SGHRS, CDR2 YFSETQ. The V and J ends lost 4 bases and 8 bases, in that order; junction bases with no gene match: 9. The CDR3 here is CASSKGQGALGEKLFF. CDR3 in DNA: TGCGCCAGCAGCAAGGGACAGGGGGCCTTGGGGGAAAAACTGTTTTTT.

This sequence joins TRBV11-2 and TRBJ2-7, with 14 bases fitting TRBD2. Germline CDR1 and CDR2: SGHAT and FQNNGV. This CDR3 contains 13 residues. Trimming cost V 5 bases and J 13 bases; bases outside gene matches: 7. Here the CDR3 DNA reads TGTGCCAGCAGCCTGGGGACTAGCGGGAGCCACTACTTC. This gives the protein CASSLGTSGSHYF.

The V and J genes are TRBV28 and TRBJ2-1; D not resolved. Trimming pared 5 bases from V and 10 bases from J, leaving 9 bases between. CDR3 length: 11 residues. Germline V gene sequence: CDR1 MDHEN, CDR2 SYDVKM. This CDR3 reads CASSPPGEQFF. DNA for the CDR3: TGTGCCAGCAGTCCCCCCGGGGAGCAGTTCTTC.

The chain combines TRBV9 with TRBJ2-6; no definite D call. V lost 3 bases and J lost 0, with 7 bases in between. CDR3 length: 15 residues. CDR1 is SGDLS, CDR2 YYNGEE, per germline. CDR3 bases: TGTGCCAGCAGCGGAGGTATCTCTGGGGCCAACGTCCTGACTTTC. It specifies CASSGGISGANVLTF.

The chain combines TRBV27 with TRBJ1-6, with 7 bases matching TRBD1. Germline V gene data show CDR1 as MNHEY and CDR2 as SMNVEV (reference sequence). V shed 8 bases and J 4 bases; nucleotides not matched to a gene: 11. This CDR3 has 16 residues. CDR3 in DNA: TGTGCCAGCGGAGACAGGGTCTTGGGATATAATTCACCCCTCCACTTT. The encoded protein is CASGDRVLGYNSPLHF.

The chain has TRBV28 and TRBJ1-3; D is uncertain. V was cut by 2 bases and J by 4 bases, with 9 bases left in between. Germline V CDR1 and CDR2: MDHEN, SYDVKM. CDR3 length equals 14 residues. The CDR3, as DNA: TGTGCCAGCAGTTTACATACAGCAGGAAACACCATATATTTT. As protein: CASSLHTAGNTIYF.

The rearrangement uses TRBV7-9 and TRBJ2-7, with TRBD2 matching over 7 bases. This CDR3 is 14 amino acids long. Germline V gene data show CDR1 as SEHNR and CDR2 as FQNEAQ (reference sequence). J lost 2 bases, V lost 5 bases, and 6 bases had no gene match. The CDR3 region is CASSPREATYEQYF. DNA for the CDR3: TGTGCCAGCAGCCCCCGGGAGGCGACCTACGAGCAGTACTTC.

The chain couples TRBV28 to TRBJ2-3; 14 bases fit TRBD2. The CDR3 sequence is 15 residues long. Trimming at V came to 7 bases and at J to 4 bases, leaving 4 bases not matched to a gene. Germline values: CDR1 MDHEN, CDR2 SYDVKM. In nucleotides, the CDR3 is TGTGCCAGCATCAGGACTAGCGGGGGGTCAGATACGCAGTATTTT. Protein product: CASIRTSGGSDTQYF.

This chain connects TRBV3-1 (or the pseudogene TRBV3-2) to TRBJ2-7; D possibly corresponds to TRBD2 (5 bases). Trimming shortened V by 7 bases and J by 3 bases, and 16 bases separated the two germline ends. Looked up from germline, CDR1 is LGHDT and CDR2 is YNNKEL (reference sequence). The CDR3 totals 14 residues. The CDR3 sequence is CASTSRERGYEQYF. As DNA, the CDR3 is TGTGCCAGCACCTCAAGGGAACGGGGCTACGAGCAGTACTTC.

This chain links TRBV27 with TRBJ2-7; TRBD2 is a possible D gene (6 bases). This CDR3 comprises 13 residues. The V and J ends lost 4 bases and 2 bases respectively, with 9 bases between them. Germline V CDR1 and CDR2: MNHEY, SMNVEV (reference sequence). The CDR3 loop is CASSSGLAYEQYF. In nucleotides, the CDR3 is TGTGCCAGCAGTTCGGGACTCGCCTACGAGCAGTACTTC.

This clone was observed a handful of times. The J gene is TRBJ2-6, the V gene TRBV13; the match to TRBD2 covers 8 bases. V lost 6 bases, J lost 2 bases, and 9 bases stayed unmatched. There are 17 residues in the CDR3. The germline V gene encodes CDR1 PRHDT and CDR2 FYEKMQ (reference sequence). This chain's CDR3 is CASRTRGGLAGANVLTF. CDR3 coding DNA: TGTGCCAGCAGGACTCGGGGGGGCCTGGCTGGGGCCAACGTCCTGACTTTC.